A single T cell receptor (beta chain) is shown here with its context. The specificity of this receptor is unknown. No clone much larger than this one lies a single base away; base qualities are absent. This record comes from a study of cytomegalovirus exposure and HLA in healthy donors (dated by TCRdb to the late 2010s). A note on the overall study: An earlier analysis of some 600 of the donors reported roughly 300 Gb of sequence data and around 110 million unique TCR beta sequences obtained from approximately 180 million T cells. A later genetic analysis took genome-wide SNP genotypes for about 55% of the roughly 670 donors and used that subset as a discovery cohort. Class I and class II HLA loci were covered by the typing at four-digit resolution. To decide whether each TCR beta V gene segment behaved as functional or pseudogenic, an earlier analysis of nearly 600 of the donors relied on high-throughput TCR beta sequencing. Using immunosequencing, the study profiled T cell repertoires from 666 subjects and related those repertoires to cytomegalovirus serostatus. About five DR-DQ haplotypes were treated as single units for association and clustering because of strong linkage in the cohort. All discovery cohort repertoires had been generated on a single sequencing platform. To predict cytomegalovirus infection status, the study brought together high-throughput TCR immunosequencing, statistical association of individual TCRs with disease status, and machine learning. The aim of the study was to test whether cataloging public T cell receptors could identify signatures of past pathogen exposure. Among roughly 370 genotyped donors of the cohort, an average of approximately 240,000 unique TCR beta nucleotide sequences were sequenced per donor, 15% to 20% of them non-productive. In addition to the first cohort of around 670 subjects, a separate validation cohort of approximately 120 different subjects was used. In the later analysis, no new phenotypic data were used to find candidate immune exposures; instead, reliance was placed on TCR beta sequences and their occurrence across donors. Donor age, sex, ethnicity and CMV serostatus were compiled together with the repertoire data. The number of donors typed differed by locus, with 629-630 for A, B, C, DRB1 and DQB1, about 500 for DQA1, 600 to 610 for DPA1, and about 450 for DPB1. A later analysis re-analyzed previously published TCR beta repertoires from 600 to 850 donors and added high-resolution HLA genotyping to study TCR occurrence patterns. The genetic ancestry cluster associated with self-reported Caucasian donors included over 80% of the roughly 360 genotyped donors. An early release that covered around 590 HLA-typed donors contained about 290 gigabases of sequencing data and tens of millions of unique TCR sequences. General findings and caveats noted by the study authors: Linkage disequilibrium might explain the correlated functional status among segregating V segments, but an unknown experimental factor could not be ruled out. The 87-base-pair reads could not distinguish some IMGT-functional V segments, including TRBV6-2 and TRBV6-3, so those segments were excluded. A later genetic analysis associated a missense DCLRE1C variant with V-gene and J-gene trimming of TCR beta chains, and an independent cohort replicated the association. According to the authors, the approach could potentially be generalized to other disease states and immunological phenotypes. A later analysis associated 15,000 to 20,000 TCR beta sequences with specific HLA alleles at a false discovery rate of 0.05. An earlier analysis of some 590 of the donors showed that most TCR beta V segments appeared in productive rearrangements either about 90% or about 30% of the time, which broadly matched IMGT annotations. For the cohort, immune exposure information was limited to CMV serostatus. A later analysis found that HLA-associated TCR beta chains were more clonally expanded and had lower generation probabilities than equally common non-associated chains. A further reported finding was that TCR beta sequences accurately predicted the HLA-A and HLA-B alleles for most subjects in the first cohort. Strong co-occurrence of HLA alleles, especially DR and DQ, made assigning TCR associations to individual alleles difficult. Most TCR sequences were seen in very few donors, while some public TCRs were found in many individuals. In a later genetic analysis, fewer N-insertions in productive TCRs were reported among donors in an Asian-associated ancestry cluster than the roughly 710-donor mean. In both the original and validation cohorts, the classifier was reported to diagnose cytomegalovirus status with high specificity and sensitivity. In a later analysis, the rate of TCR association differed among HLA loci, with DRB1 alleles having the most associated TCRs and HLA-C alleles having the fewest. Several of the top co-occurrence clusters appeared to be linked to parvovirus B19, influenza, CMV and Epstein-Barr virus, according to a later analysis. In vitro tests confirmed that three of the cytomegalovirus-associated TCR beta chains recognize cytomegalovirus antigens. A total of about 150 TCR beta chains were listed by the study as associated with cytomegalovirus. A cluster of highly shared sequence variants was judged likely to be a technical artifact of the sequencing pipeline. Only TCR beta chains were sequenced in this cohort, and the absence of alpha or paired-chain data limited detectable features. Most CMV-associated TCR beta chains appeared to be HLA-restricted in a later analysis, and the HLA associations seemed to be driven largely by CMV exposure. Because counts were too low, roughly 17 rarely observed V segments, including chromosome 9 orphons, were left out of the earlier analysis of roughly 600 of the donors. Roughly uniform sequencing depth across donors was assumed in presence/absence analyses, although this assumption may not hold. Because HLA typing was unavailable for some donors at each locus, only the typed subset was used in association tests.

The CDR3, from cysteine to phenylalanine, totals 11 residues. Of all the DNA, just the CDR3 is kept, 33 bases in frame from base 1. V drops 8 bases and J drops 1 base, leaving 5 bases in between. CDR1 and CDR2, per the germline V gene (reference sequence), are MNHNY and SVGAGI. The method behind the library was the immunoSEQ multiplex PCR assay. A mixture of 60 forward primers for TCR Vbeta segments and 13 reverse primers for TCR Jbeta segments was used in the multiplex PCR. The CDR3 region of rearranged TCR beta genes was amplified from genomic DNA with a multiplex PCR assay. The amplified TCR beta libraries were sequenced on the Illumina HiSeq System as 87-base-pair reads. The study's processing was this. In a later analysis, approximately 74 million unique TCR beta chains were counted across the 650 to 700 repertoires, and some 10 million of these chains were shared by at least two donors. A nearest-neighbor algorithm error-corrected the raw reads and collapsed the reads into unique sequences, merging closely related sequences to remove PCR and sequencing errors. Alignment of CDR3 sequences to IMGT reference sequences was used to assign V, D and J gene segments. For a sequence to be retained, a match of at least six nucleotides to both a V gene segment and a J gene segment was required. Rearrangements were called productive when the CDR3 lacked stop codons and stayed in frame with V and J; all others were non-productive. CDR3 was defined according to IMGT convention as the region running from the second conserved V-encoded cysteine to the conserved J-encoded phenylalanine. In an earlier analysis of approximately 590 of the donors, sequences lacking an unambiguous match to a single V gene segment were excluded. An earlier analysis of several hundred of the donors called V segments functional above 56.7% productive rearrangements and segregating when the between-donor standard deviation exceeded 5%. A statistical classification framework was built for diagnosing cytomegalovirus status from the catalog of TCR beta chain sequences. A later analysis assigned V and J genes by comparing TCR nucleotide sequences with IMGT/GENE-DB human TR gene sequences. A later analysis assigned CDR3 sequences and most-parsimonious VDJ recombination scenarios with the TCRdist pipeline. In a later analysis, each TCR beta chain was defined by its CDR3 amino acid sequence together with its V-gene family, and reads lacking a unique V-gene family were excluded. In a later analysis, around 600 highly shared, low-generation-probability nucleotide sequences were removed to address suspected cross-contamination and a sequencing artifact. In a later analysis, a clonal expansion index was calculated for each public chain from normalized within-repertoire ranks of inferred template counts. Generation probabilities in a later analysis came from a VDJ recombination model fitted to out-of-frame rearrangements, and those results were checked against IGoR. In a later analysis, hypergeometric tests were used to score TCR-TCR, TCR-HLA and TCR-CMV co-occurrence, with a repertoire-size bias correction applied to TCR pairs. A later analysis estimated false discovery rates by permuting HLA or CMV assignments 20 times. In a later analysis, co-occurring TCRs were grouped with DBSCAN, and TCRdist sequence similarity was added when clustering was performed within HLA-allele-positive subsets. Repertoires with fewer than 30,000 or more than 120,000 public chains, plus five repertoires with anomalous nucleotide sharing, were excluded from co-occurrence clustering. TCRdb retrieved this table from immuneACCESS and kept in-frame rearrangements only. Not all clones are present; in checked studies, unresolved V genes account for under half, and no reason is known for the remainder. V and J calls and clone size follow that table, whereas D and trimming were derived from the DNA. Recorded for this sample are about 280,000 clones; 70% to 90% of them occurred a single time. 2% to 3% of the sample lies in the top ten.

The cohort comprised 670 or so healthy bone marrow donors. At the time of sampling, every cohort member was nominally healthy, though immune exposures that went unrecorded were likely present. The donor tested CMV seronegative, placing the donor among the 352 seronegative members of the cohort. A peripheral blood sample was provided by each donor, and peripheral blood mononuclear cells were used for TCR beta sequencing. Genomic DNA extraction from the blood cell samples was performed with the Qiagen DNeasy Blood Extraction Kit. The receptor chain draws on TRBV6-6 and TRBJ1-2; the D segment cannot be called with confidence. The clonotype originates from a woman in her late teens or twenties in good health and CMV-seronegative. Sequenced material: PBMCs. CDR3 sequence: CASSRNYGYTF. The sequenced DNA: TGTGCCAGCTCGCGTAACTATGGCTACACCTTC.